The source of this TCR delta chain is a study of gamma-delta chains in newborns, infants, children. The CDR3 runs to 21 residues. V dropped 3 bases and J dropped 0; count of bases not matched to a gene: 18. CDR1 is TSWWSYY, CDR2 QGS, per germline. TCRdb called clones from the reads again using CATT. The sample yields around 11,000 delta-chain clones, around 3.5% seen once. The table lists this clone with a few counts. The sequenced sample consisted of blood. V gene TRDV1 combines with J gene TRDJ1; 11 nucleotides agree with TRDD3. The clonotype was recovered from a child who was a newborn, infant or young child, either healthy, febrile or measles-vaccinated (not recorded which). The CDR3 sequence: CALGEGLPTWGIPWDTDKLIF. The CDR3 region has the DNA TGTGCTCTTGGGGAGGGTCTTCCTACCTGGGGGATACCGTGGGACACCGATAAACTCATCTTT.